The 14 T cell receptor beta chains below come from one sample, sequenced in a study of cytomegalovirus exposure and HLA in healthy donors. Vbeta (60) and Jbeta (13) primers were used in the PCR. The method was immunoSEQ multiplex PCR; TCRdb's version includes in-frame clones alone and lacks a portion of them. The data show 100,000 to 150,000 clones, and the top ten clones hold around 2.4%. The sequenced sample was PBMCs. These receptor sequences come from a man aged 35-49 years in good health and CMV-seronegative.

The chain has TRBV5-5 and TRBJ1-1; a weak D match, TRBD1 (5 bases). Germline CDR1 SGHKS, CDR2 YYEKEE (reference sequence). This CDR3 has 12 amino acids. V lost 2 bases and J lost 8, with 10 bases in between. CDR3 sequence (DNA): TGTGCCAGCAGCTTCAGGACACACGAAGCTTTCTTT. Translation: CASSFRTHEAFF.

This chain joins TRBV5-4 and TRBJ1-3; 7 bases match TRBD1. The J segment lost 1 base and the V segment lost 5 bases, leaving 3 bases of the junction unmatched. The CDR3 runs 14 residues. Germline V gene lookup returns CDR1 SGHNT and CDR2 YYREEE (reference sequence). CDR3: CASRPGGSGNTIYF. In DNA, the CDR3 is TGTGCCAGCAGACCAGGGGGTTCTGGAAACACCATATATTTT.

Written as DNA, the CDR3 is TGCGCCAGCAGCTTGGCGGGACAGGGAAGTCAGCCCCAGCATTTT. Amino acids: CASSLAGQGSQPQHF. V and J are TRBV5-1 and TRBJ1-5, with 9 bases fitting TRBD1. With V trimmed by 0 bases and J by 6 bases, 4 bases remained unmatched. This CDR3 contains 15 residues. CDR1 is SGHRS, CDR2 YFSETQ, per germline.

This chain uses TRBV19 with TRBJ1-5; possible D gene TRBD1, 5 bases. CDR1 is LNHDA, CDR2 SQIVND, per germline (reference sequence). V dropped 4 bases and J dropped 2 bases, with 9 bases sitting between them. The CDR3 is 14 amino acids. The CDR3 sequence: CASSSRVGNQPQHF. DNA for the CDR3: TGTGCCAGTAGTAGCAGGGTAGGCAATCAGCCCCAGCATTTT.

The rearrangement uses TRBV5-1 and TRBJ2-5; 13 nucleotides line up with TRBD2. CDR1 and CDR2 (germline): SGHRS, YFSETQ. The length of the CDR3 is 17 residues. The J segment lost 4 bases and the V segment lost 3 bases, leaving 9 bases of the junction unmatched. CDR3 amino acids: CASSYTPLAGGGETQYF. The CDR3 bases are TGCGCCAGCAGCTACACACCACTAGCGGGAGGGGGAGAGACCCAGTACTTC.

The chain couples TRBV19 to TRBJ1-1, with D unclear. Germline CDR1 reads LNHDA; CDR2 reads SQIVND (reference sequence). Between the trimmed V and J ends, which lost 6 bases and 0 bases, there was a span of 11 bases. The CDR3 runs 14 residues. The CDR3 sequence: CASRVGDLNTEAFF. In DNA form, the CDR3 reads TGTGCCAGTAGAGTGGGAGATTTGAACACTGAAGCTTTCTTT.

This chain uses TRBV5-1 with TRBJ2-5; 9 bases are a match to TRBD1. The CDR3 has 15 residues. Looked up from germline, CDR1 is SGHRS and CDR2 is YFSETQ. V shed 2 bases and J 3 bases; nucleotides not matched to a gene: 5. CDR3 region: CASSLQGAQEETQYF. CDR3 coding DNA: TGCGCCAGCAGCTTACAGGGGGCGCAGGAAGAGACCCAGTACTTC.

This chain links TRBV4-1 with TRBJ2-5; D gene uncertain. Trimming pared 6 bases from V and 6 bases from J, leaving 14 bases between. The CDR3 loop spans 13 amino acids. From germline, CDR1 is MGHRA and CDR2 YSYEKL. Here the CDR3 reads CASSQIDPKTQYF. The DNA of the CDR3 is TGCGCCAGCAGTCAAATAGATCCGAAGACCCAGTACTTC.

The rearrangement links TRBV11-3 to TRBJ2-1; TRBD1 matches 11 bases. Germline trimming cut 6 bases from V and 3 bases from J; bases unmatched to any gene: 7. This CDR3 is built from 16 residues. The germline CDR1 and CDR2 sequences are SGHNT and YENEEA. CDR3 DNA sequence: TGTGCCAGCAGAAAATCCGGGACAGGGGGCTACAATGAGCAGTTCTTC. Its translation is CASRKSGTGGYNEQFF.

This chain joins TRBV11-2 and TRBJ2-1, with TRBD2 identical over 14 bases. Germline V gene data show CDR1 as SGHAT and CDR2 as FQNNGV. V was clipped by 5 bases and J by 9 bases; unmatched bases: 6. The CDR3 consists of 15 residues. The CDR3, as DNA: TGTGCCAGCAGCCCCGGACTAGCGGGAGGAGGTGAGCAGTTCTTC. Translating gives CASSPGLAGGGEQFF.

This sequence joins TRBV2 and TRBJ1-2, with D perhaps matching TRBD1 (5 bases). CDR3 length equals 13 residues. Germline CDR1 is SNHLY and CDR2 is FYNNEI. The V end lost 2 bases, the J end lost 5 bases, and 9 bases lay between the germline ends. CDR3 protein: CASSENRNYGYTF. DNA for the CDR3: TGTGCCAGCAGTGAAAACAGGAATTATGGCTACACCTTC.

CDR3 in amino acids: CASGLAGADTQYF. The CDR3 DNA reads TGTGCCAGCGGACTAGCGGGAGCAGATACGCAGTATTTT. The chain has TRBV9 and TRBJ2-3; TRBD2 matches at 13 bases. Trimming at V came to 7 bases and at J to 4 bases, leaving 0 bases not matched to a gene. The CDR3 has 13 residues. Germline V gene data show CDR1 as SGDLS and CDR2 as YYNGEE.

The chain combines TRBV6-9 with TRBJ2-1, with TRBD2 identical over 11 bases. V shed 5 bases and J 7 bases; nucleotides not matched to a gene: 13. The CDR3 extends over 17 amino acids. The germline CDR1 and CDR2 sequences are MNHGY and SVAAGI. The CDR3 loop reads CASSPYKRLAGLNEQFF. CDR3 DNA sequence: TGTGCCAGCAGTCCTTATAAGAGACTAGCGGGATTGAATGAGCAGTTCTTC.

Written as DNA, the CDR3 is TGTGCCACAGGGGGCGGGTACACTGAAGCTTTCTTT. Translating gives CATGGGYTEAFF. The chain has TRBV28 and TRBJ1-1, with 8 bases matching TRBD1. Germline V gene lookup returns CDR1 MDHEN and CDR2 SYDVKM. The V and J ends lost 10 bases and 3 bases, in that order; junction bases with no gene match: 4. The CDR3 consists of 12 residues.